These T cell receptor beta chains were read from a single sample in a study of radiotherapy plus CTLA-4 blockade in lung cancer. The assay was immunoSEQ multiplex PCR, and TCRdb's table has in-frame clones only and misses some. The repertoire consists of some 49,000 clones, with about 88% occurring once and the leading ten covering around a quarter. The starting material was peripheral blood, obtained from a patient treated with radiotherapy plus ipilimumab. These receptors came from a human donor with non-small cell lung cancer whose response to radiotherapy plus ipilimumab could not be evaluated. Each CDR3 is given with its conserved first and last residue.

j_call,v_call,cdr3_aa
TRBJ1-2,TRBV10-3,CAISSTGAPYGYTF
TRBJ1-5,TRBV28,CASSPDRPLSPQHF
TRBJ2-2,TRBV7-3,CASSLRSGSANTGELFF
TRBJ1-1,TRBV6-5,CASIRNLGGTEAFF
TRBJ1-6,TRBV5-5,CASSFPQAALHF
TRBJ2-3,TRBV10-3,CAISTTRGSGSVDTQYF
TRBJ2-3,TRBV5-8,CASSGRLAATDTQYF
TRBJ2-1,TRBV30,CAWSRTSGRYNEQFF
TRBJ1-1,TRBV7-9,CASSQQGRNTEAFF
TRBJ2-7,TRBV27,CASSSRLGLESLYEQYF
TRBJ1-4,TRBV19,CASSINRGGKLFF